One and the same sample provided the 14 T cell receptor beta chains below, sequenced in a study of cytotoxic CD8 clonotypes in ibrutinib-treated CLL. The method was immunoSEQ multiplex PCR; TCRdb's version includes in-frame clones alone and lacks a portion of them. The repertoire holds about 160,000 clones, over 65% seen once, with roughly 2% in the top ten. Material: PBMCs, obtained after 12 months of ibrutinib treatment. Every receptor here comes from a human donor with chronic lymphocytic leukemia.

The chain recombines TRBV7-6 with TRBJ2-6; D is tentatively TRBD1 or TRBD2 (6 bases each). The CDR3 loop spans 16 amino acids. The V gene's germline CDR1 is SGHVS and CDR2 FNYEAQ. Between the trimmed V and J ends, which lost 1 base and 2 bases, there was a span of 9 bases. This CDR3 is CASSLEGGPGANVLTF. CDR3 DNA: TGTGCCAGCAGCTTAGAGGGGGGACCTGGGGCCAACGTCCTGACTTTC. Based on the CDR3 plus reference TRBV7-6 and TRBJ2-6, the full variable domain is GAGVSQSPRYKVTKRGQDVALRCDPISGHVSLYWYRQALGQGPEFLTYFNYEAQQDKSGLPNDRFSAERPEGSISTLTIQRTEQRDSAMYRCASSLEGGPGANVLTFGAGSRLTVL.

This rearrangement joins TRBV28 to TRBJ1-1; no clear D. Germline-derived CDR1 and CDR2 are MDHEN and SYDVKM. Trimming took off 2 bases at V and 4 bases at J, with 8 bases between the two ends. There are 13 residues in the CDR3. The CDR3 DNA sequence: TGTGCCAGCAGTTTACCTGGGATCACTGAAGCTTTCTTT. Protein product: CASSLPGITEAFF.

The rearrangement uses TRBV19 and TRBJ1-2; D ambiguous. The CDR3 totals 13 residues. V dropped 3 bases and J dropped 8 bases, with 13 bases sitting between them. Germline CDR1 is LNHDA and CDR2 is SQIVND (reference sequence). The DNA for the CDR3 is TGTGCCAGTAGTATCGAGAGGGCAGGAGGCTACACCTTC. This sequence encodes CASSIERAGGYTF. Full variable domain (outside the CDR3, taken from reference TRBV19 and TRBJ1-2): DGGITQSPKYLFRKEGQNVTLSCEQNLNHDAMYWYRQDPGQGLRLIYYSQIVNDFQKGDIAEGYSVSREKKESFPLTVTSAQKNPTAFYLCASSIERAGGYTFGSGTRLTVV.

The chain is built from TRBV10-3 and TRBJ2-7; no clear D. V lost 7 bases and J lost 6, with 10 bases in between. Germline assignment: CDR1 ENHRY and CDR2 SYGVKD. The CDR3 consists of 11 residues. CDR3 loop: CAIMATVEQYF. CDR3 DNA sequence: TGTGCCATCATGGCGACCGTCGAGCAGTACTTC.

This clone was found once. The gene calls are TRBV28 and TRBJ2-7; 8 nucleotides line up with TRBD1. Per germline, CDR1 MDHEN and CDR2 SYDVKM. V was clipped by 6 bases and J by 0 bases; unmatched bases: 4. The CDR3 loop spans 14 amino acids. In DNA, the CDR3 is TGTGCCAGCAGGGCGACAGGGGCCTCCTACGAGCAGTACTTC. This gives the protein CASRATGASYEQYF.

V usage is TRBV20-1 and J usage is TRBJ2-5; 7 nucleotides align to TRBD1. The CDR3 loop spans 11 amino acids. V shed 5 bases and J 5 bases; nucleotides not matched to a gene: 2. Germline V gives CDR1 DFQATT, CDR2 SNEGSKA (reference sequence). The CDR3 loop reads CSADREETQYF. CDR3 nucleotide sequence: TGCAGTGCTGACAGGGAGGAGACCCAGTACTTC.

The genes are TRBV7-3 and TRBJ1-1, with 8 bases lining up with TRBD1. Trimming took 5 bases from V and 8 from J; bases not matched to a gene: 7. This CDR3 region has 13 residues. The germline V gene encodes CDR1 SGHTA and CDR2 FQGTGA. CDR3 loop: CASSPTGGGEAFF. CDR3 DNA: TGTGCCAGCAGCCCCACAGGGGGGGGCGAAGCTTTCTTT.

This clone was counted a single time. The chain couples TRBV13 to TRBJ1-1; 10 bases are shared with TRBD1. This CDR3 has 16 residues. Trimming cost V 3 bases and J 3 bases; bases outside gene matches: 7. Germline CDR1 PRHDT, CDR2 FYEKMQ (reference sequence). For the CDR3, the DNA is TGTGCCAGCAGCTTGAGGACAGGGGGTTTTCACACTGAAGCTTTCTTT. Translated, it gives CASSLRTGGFHTEAFF.

Comment on this clone: This same CDR3 is encoded by further DNA sequences in the sample. J is TRBJ2-7 and V is TRBV11-2; 8 positions match TRBD2. The J segment lost 0 bases and the V segment lost 5 bases, leaving 3 bases of the junction unmatched. Germline V gene sequence: CDR1 SGHAT, CDR2 FQNNGV. This CDR3 spans 14 amino acids. The CDR3 DNA sequence: TGTGCCAGCAGCCGGGGGGGAAGCTCCTACGAGCAGTACTTC. It encodes CASSRGGSSYEQYF.

The chain links TRBV19 to TRBJ1-4; D not resolved. Germline V gene lookup returns CDR1 LNHDA and CDR2 SQIVND (reference sequence). This CDR3 has 13 residues. Deletions cut 4 bases from V and 5 bases from J, with 8 bases between. CDR3 region: CASSKWENEKLFF. CDR3 sequence (DNA): TGTGCCAGTAGTAAATGGGAAAATGAAAAACTGTTTTTT.

This sequence joins TRBV5-8 and TRBJ1-6; 7 bases align to TRBD1. In germline, CDR1 is SGHTS, CDR2 YDEGEE. The CDR3 is 17 residues long. Trimming at V came to 0 bases and at J to 7 bases, leaving 10 bases not matched to a gene. The CDR3 here is CASSLGQGFGTNSPLHF. CDR3 sequence (DNA): TGTGCCAGCAGCTTGGGACAGGGTTTCGGGACAAATTCACCCCTCCACTTT.

The chain uses TRBV21-1 and TRBJ1-1; the table's TRBD1 call for D was not verified on the DNA. TRBV21-1 corresponds to a pseudogene. The CDR3 runs to 15 residues. The CDR3 reads CASSKRDRAGTEAFF. The CDR3 region has the DNA TGTGCCAGCAGCAAAAGGGACAGGGCGGGGACTGAAGCTTTCTTT.

The chain carries TRBV28 and TRBJ2-3; 9 nucleotides align to TRBD2. V trimming: 3 bases; J trimming: 6 bases; junction bases outside the gene matches: 10. Germline CDR1 is MDHEN and CDR2 is SYDVKM. The CDR3 has 16 amino acids. This CDR3 is CASSFGGRARVDTQYF. CDR3 sequence (DNA): TGTGCCAGCAGTTTCGGCGGGAGGGCCAGAGTGGATACGCAGTATTTT.

The chain combines TRBV20-1 with TRBJ1-1; no reliable D call. CDR3 length equals 11 residues. Trimming cost V 6 bases and J 1 base, with 6 bases left between them. Germline CDR1 DFQATT, CDR2 SNEGSKA (reference sequence). CDR3 DNA sequence: TGCAGTGCCACCACGAACACTGAAGCTTTCTTT. Translating it yields CSATTNTEAFF.